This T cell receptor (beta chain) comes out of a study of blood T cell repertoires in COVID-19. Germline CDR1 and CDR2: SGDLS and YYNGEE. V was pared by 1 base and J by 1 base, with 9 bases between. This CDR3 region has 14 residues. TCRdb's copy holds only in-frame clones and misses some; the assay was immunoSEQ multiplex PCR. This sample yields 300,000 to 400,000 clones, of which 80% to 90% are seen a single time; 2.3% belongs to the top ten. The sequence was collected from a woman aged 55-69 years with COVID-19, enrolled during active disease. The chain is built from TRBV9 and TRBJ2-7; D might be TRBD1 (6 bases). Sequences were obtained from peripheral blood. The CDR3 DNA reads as TGTGCCAGCAGCGTATCAGGGGCGTCCTACGAGCAGTACTTC. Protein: CASSVSGASYEQYF.